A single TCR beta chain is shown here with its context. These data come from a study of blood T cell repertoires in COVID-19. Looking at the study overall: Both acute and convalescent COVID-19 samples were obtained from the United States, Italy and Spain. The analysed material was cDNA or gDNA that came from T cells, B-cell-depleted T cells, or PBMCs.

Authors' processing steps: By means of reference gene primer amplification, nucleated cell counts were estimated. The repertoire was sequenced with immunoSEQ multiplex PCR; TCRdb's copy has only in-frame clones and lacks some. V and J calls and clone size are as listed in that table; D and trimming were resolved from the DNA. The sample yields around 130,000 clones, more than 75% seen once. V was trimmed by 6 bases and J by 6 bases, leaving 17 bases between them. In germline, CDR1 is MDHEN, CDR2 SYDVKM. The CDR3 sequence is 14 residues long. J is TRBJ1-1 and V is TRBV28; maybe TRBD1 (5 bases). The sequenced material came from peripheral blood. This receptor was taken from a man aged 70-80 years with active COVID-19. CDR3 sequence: CASSTSAGLAEAFF. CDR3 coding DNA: TGTGCCAGCAGCACTTCGGCGGGGCTCGCTGAAGCTTTCTTT.